This record concerns one T cell receptor (beta chain) sequence. No antigen is known for it. Clones were read by immunoSEQ multiplex PCR, and TCRdb kept only the in-frame ones, dropping some. This sample yields approximately 89,000 clones, of which roughly 84% are seen a single time; 13% belongs to the top ten. This record belongs to a study of T cell responses to AZD1222 COVID-19 vaccine. Trimming cost V 0 bases and J 5 bases, with 12 bases left between them. The CDR3 runs to 16 residues. Germline V gene sequence: CDR1 SGHKS, CDR2 YYEKEE (reference sequence). Study observations and caveats: Close to half of spike-specific TCRs reportedly recognize unmutated variant regions. Most donors were white British, females outnumbered males, and clonal diversity was possibly underestimated. It was only 6 or 7 AZD1222 recipients who were seropositive at baseline. Dominant at 160-218 and 743-854, vaccine-associated CD4 TCRs also spanned spike.

Sample: peripheral blood, taken on day 0 of AZD1222 vaccination. V gene TRBV5-5 combines with J gene TRBJ1-6, with a weak D call TRBD1 (5 bases). The sequence derives from an adult in good health. The CDR3 DNA reads TGTGCCAGCAGCTTGGTGGCGGGGCGGAATAATTCACCCCTCCACTTT. Protein: CASSLVAGRNNSPLHF.